This T cell receptor beta chain was obtained from a study of T cells after yellow fever vaccination. Study summary: The fractions with low cell numbers were processed using SMART-Seq v4 Ultra Low Input. Points from the study as a whole: Boosting was followed by the reappearance of most primary-vaccination clones (less than 98% CD4, about 90% CD8). From the bulk population, abundant clonotypes could contaminate and appear within FACS-sorted repertoires.

This clonotype was seen only a few times. Antigen specificity is unknown. Template-switching 5'RACE yielded the TCR cDNA; a universal primer site and UMIs were added in the process. TCRdb re-analysed the 5' RACE reads in MiXCR, keeping a single row per CDR3 protein. The sample yields 250,000 to 400,000 distinct CDR3 sequences, approximately 4% seen once. The CDR3 is 13 residues long. Between the trimmed V and J ends, which lost 6 bases and 6 bases, there was a span of 15 bases. Germline CDR1 MNHEY, CDR2 SMNVEV (reference sequence). The material was PBMCs, obtained 5 days after the yellow fever booster vaccination. The receptor was isolated from a man between 18 and 29 years old who received the YFV17D yellow fever vaccine. The chain uses TRBV27 and TRBJ2-7; D is unclear. The CDR3 DNA reads as TGTGCCAGCAGCCTAACTACGGTGGGCGAGCAGTACTTC. Amino acid sequence: CASSLTTVGEQYF.